This TCR beta chain was identified in a study of vaccination effects on CD4 cells after COVID-19. Study observations and caveats: Late after vaccination, infection- and vaccine-induced clones showed marked clonal contraction.

Prior to sequencing, the ViraFEST assay stimulated PBMC with viral peptide pools, which expanded the antigen-specific CD4+ T cells. When more than 9 days of culture had elapsed, CD4+ T cells were isolated. Absence of prior SARS-CoV-2 infection characterized the vaccine recipients, who showed negative nucleocapsid antibodies. As concerns this clone: What it recognizes is unknown.

J gave up 7 bases and V 3 bases, and 6 bases lay outside the gene matches. From germline, CDR1 is MGHDK and CDR2 SYGVNS. This CDR3 spans 14 amino acids. Clones were sequenced by immunoSEQ multiplex PCR, and TCRdb holds only the in-frame ones, with some missing. The data contain tens of thousands of clones, 76% of them seen just once; the ten biggest clones take up about 3%. The source is a human donor who received a COVID-19 vaccine. The sample here was CD4+ T cells from PBMCs cultured with HCoV-NL63 spike peptides, taken before COVID-19 vaccination. The genes are TRBV25-1 and TRBJ2-3; TRBD2 matches 8 bases. The DNA of the CDR3 is TGTGCCAGCAGTGACGGGGGGGGGCCAAATACGCAGTATTTT. It specifies CASSDGGGPNTQYF.